These 18 T cell receptor beta chains were all obtained from the same sample, sequenced in a study of T-cell reconstitution after alpha-beta-depleted transplantation in children. Library preparation (for TCRbeta) was performed with unique molecular identifiers. One entry per CDR3 protein results from TCRdb running MiXCR on the PCR reads. The table shows 500,000 to 650,000 distinct CDR3 sequences, with 13% occurring only once. Sample: PBMCs, mostly from graft donor cells, taken 360 days after TCRalphabeta/CD19-depleted stem cell transplant. The receptor source for this set is a male patient between 5 and 17 years old who had a stem cell transplant for acute myeloid leukemia, so the T cells may come from the graft donor.

The chain carries TRBV6-2 or TRBV6-3 and TRBJ2-7; D is uncertain. The germline V gene has CDR1 MNHEY and CDR2 SVGEGT. Trimming left V 2 bases short and J 6 bases short, with 8 bases between. The CDR3 covers 12 residues. The DNA for the CDR3 is TGTGCCAGCAGTTACGGACGACCCGAGCAGTACTTC. Protein sequence: CASSYGRPEQYF.

This clonotype was picked up many times. V usage is TRBV27 and J usage is TRBJ2-7; 8 nucleotides line up with TRBD2. This CDR3 region has 15 residues. Germline V lookup: CDR1 MNHEY, CDR2 SMNVEV (reference sequence). V was pared by 2 bases and J by 2 bases, with 5 bases of the junction left unmatched. The CDR3 bases are TGTGCCAGCAGTTTAGGACTAGCTTTGACCTACGAGCAGTACTTC. It specifies CASSLGLALTYEQYF.

The V and J genes are TRBV5-1 and TRBJ1-4; no clear D gene. CDR3 size: 14 residues. CDR1 SGHRS and CDR2 YFSETQ come from the germline V gene. The V end was cut by 0 bases, the J end by 7 bases, with 10 bases between. The CDR3 region is CASSLAGRVEKLFF. DNA of the CDR3: TGCGCCAGCAGCTTGGCCGGGCGTGTTGAAAAACTGTTTTTT.

This clonotype occurred a few times. The rearrangement joins TRBV6-5 to TRBJ2-7; D perhaps matches TRBD2 (6 bases). The germline CDR1 and CDR2 sequences are MNHEY and SVGAGI. Trimming left V 0 bases short and J 2 bases short, with 14 bases between. CDR3 length equals 16 residues. CDR3 region: CASSYSTRNSAYEQYF. CDR3 sequence (DNA): TGTGCCAGCAGTTACTCGACTAGGAATAGCGCCTACGAGCAGTACTTC.

This clonotype was seen only a few times. A junction end diverges from the germline sequence, so it may reflect a read error. The rearrangement joins TRBV7-9 to TRBJ1-6; 9 nucleotides match TRBD1. Looked up from germline, CDR1 is SEHNR and CDR2 is FQNEAQ (reference sequence). The CDR3 is 17 amino acids. The CDR3 DNA is TGTGCCAGCAGCCGAACATTGACAGGGGGAGATAAGTCACCCCTCCACTTT. It is translated as CASSRTLTGGDKSPLHF. Using reference TRBV7-9 and TRBJ1-6 for the parts outside the CDR3, the full variable domain is DTGVSQNPRHKITKRGQNVTFRCDPISEHNRLYWYRQTLGQGPEFLTYFQNEAQLEKSRLLSDRFSAERPKGSFSTLEIQRTEQGDSAMYLCASSRTLTGGDKSPLHFGNGTRLTVT.

CDR3 in DNA: TGTGCCAGCAGCTTAAGATCGGCAGGGATAGGGTACGAGCAGTACTTC. It codes for CASSLRSAGIGYEQYF. The chain combines TRBV7-3 with TRBJ2-7, with a possible D match to TRBD1 (5 bases). V dropped 1 base and J dropped 4 bases, with 17 bases sitting between them. Per germline, CDR1 SGHTA and CDR2 FQGTGA. CDR3 size: 16 residues.

This clonotype was seen a few times. CDR3 nucleotide sequence: TGTGCCAGCAGCGCCGGATGGGAAAACATTCAGTACTTC. It is translated as CASSAGWENIQYF. V is TRBV7-3 and J is TRBJ2-4; D is ambiguous. V was clipped by 5 bases and J by 5 bases, with 10 bases between them. This CDR3 is built from 13 residues. Germline CDR1 and CDR2: SGHTA and FQGTGA.

This clonotype has only a few counts. This chain connects TRBV20-1 to TRBJ1-5, with a tentative D call TRBD1 (6 bases). Germline V CDR1 and CDR2: DFQATT, SNEGSKA (reference sequence). Trimming removed 1 base from V and 7 bases from J, with 11 bases in between. The CDR3 extends over 13 amino acids. The CDR3 loop is CSARGGAPQPQHF. The CDR3 nucleotides are TGCAGTGCTAGAGGGGGGGCCCCACAGCCCCAGCATTTT.

The gene calls are TRBV15 and TRBJ2-3; 10 positions agree with TRBD2. Germline V gene lookup returns CDR1 LNHNV and CDR2 YYDKDF (reference sequence). Germline trimming cut 0 bases from V and 2 bases from J; bases unmatched to any gene: 5. The CDR3 is 17 residues long. For the CDR3, the DNA is TGTGCCACCAGCAGAGAGGGTGGACTAGCGGCCACAGATACGCAGTATTTT. This codes for CATSREGGLAATDTQYF.

This clonotype was seen a handful of times. V is TRBV18 and J is TRBJ2-1, with 10 bases lining up with TRBD2. Trimming took 3 bases from V and 5 from J; bases not matched to a gene: 7. The V gene's germline CDR1 is KGHSH and CDR2 LQKENI. This CDR3 is built from 16 residues. This CDR3 is CASSPPRLAGDNEQFF. The CDR3, as DNA: TGTGCCAGCTCACCTCCGAGACTAGCGGGTGACAATGAGCAGTTCTTC.

This clonotype was found a few times. This chain joins TRBV7-2 and TRBJ2-7, with 7 bases aligning to TRBD2. After removal of 7 bases from V and 2 bases from J, the junction contained 11 bases not matched to a gene. Germline V lookup: CDR1 SGHTA, CDR2 FQGNSA. This CDR3 has 15 residues. The CDR3 DNA is TGTGCCAGCACCCTGGGGAGGGTCAACCCCTACGAGCAGTACTTC. This sequence encodes CASTLGRVNPYEQYF.

This clonotype was detected only a few times. This chain connects TRBV5-1 to TRBJ2-2; 7 nucleotides align to TRBD2. V was pared by 1 base and J by 9 bases, with 21 bases of the junction left unmatched. The germline gives CDR1 SGHRS, CDR2 YFSETQ. This CDR3 has 19 residues. CDR3 coding DNA: TGCGCCAGCAGCTTGTCTACTGTACGTACCGGCGGGAGAGGTTGGGAGCTGTTTTTT. Translating gives CASSLSTVRTGGRGWELFF.

This rearrangement joins TRBV20-1 to TRBJ2-1; TRBD2 aligns across 12 bases. CDR1 is DFQATT, CDR2 SNEGSKA, per germline (reference sequence). This CDR3 has 17 amino acids. Trimming took 6 bases from V and 3 from J; bases not matched to a gene: 12. This chain's CDR3 is CSAGTRLAGGVYNEQFF. CDR3 coding DNA: TGCAGTGCGGGGACGAGGCTAGCGGGAGGGGTCTACAATGAGCAGTTCTTC.

The chain has TRBV5-5 and TRBJ2-1; D call uncertain. Trimming took 4 bases from V and 4 from J, leaving 6 bases between them. This CDR3 has 12 amino acids. Germline assignment: CDR1 SGHKS and CDR2 YYEKEE (reference sequence). Here the CDR3 reads CASSIPYNEQFF. In nucleotides, the CDR3 is TGTGCCAGCAGCATTCCTTACAATGAGCAGTTCTTC.

The V and J genes are TRBV19 and TRBJ2-1, with 8 bases matching TRBD2. Germline V gene sequence: CDR1 LNHDA, CDR2 SQIVND (reference sequence). This CDR3 is built from 15 residues. V was clipped by 10 bases and J by 4 bases; unmatched bases: 12. CDR3 amino acids: CATRTSGAFYNEQFF. The CDR3 coding sequence is TGTGCCACCCGCACTAGCGGAGCCTTTTACAATGAGCAGTTCTTC.

The chain is built from TRBV21-1 and TRBJ2-2; the table assigns TRBD2, which was not confirmed against the DNA. TRBV21-1 is described as a pseudogene. The CDR3 totals 19 residues. CDR3 protein: CASSKETFWTSGNTGELFF. In nucleotides, the CDR3 is TGTGCCAGCAGCAAAGAGACATTCTGGACTAGCGGGAACACCGGGGAGCTGTTTTTT.

This clonotype turned up a few times. The V call is TRBV5-1, the J call TRBJ2-3, with 7 bases matching TRBD2. The germline gives CDR1 SGHRS, CDR2 YFSETQ. Trimming took 0 bases from V and 7 from J; bases not matched to a gene: 14. The CDR3 runs 17 residues. CDR3 nucleotide sequence: TGCGCCAGCAGCTTGGCCGGTTTGAGCGGGGATGTGCATACGCAGTATTTT. It codes for CASSLAGLSGDVHTQYF.

This clonotype has a handful of counts. V gene TRBV7-2 combines with J gene TRBJ2-7; 9 bases are a match to TRBD2. This CDR3 spans 16 amino acids. Germline V lookup: CDR1 SGHTA, CDR2 FQGNSA. The junction had 10 bases not matched to a gene; V was cut back by 3 bases and J by 4 bases. CDR3 sequence reads: CASSLHASGIGYEQYF. CDR3 DNA sequence: TGTGCCAGCAGCTTGCATGCTAGCGGGATAGGTTACGAGCAGTACTTC.